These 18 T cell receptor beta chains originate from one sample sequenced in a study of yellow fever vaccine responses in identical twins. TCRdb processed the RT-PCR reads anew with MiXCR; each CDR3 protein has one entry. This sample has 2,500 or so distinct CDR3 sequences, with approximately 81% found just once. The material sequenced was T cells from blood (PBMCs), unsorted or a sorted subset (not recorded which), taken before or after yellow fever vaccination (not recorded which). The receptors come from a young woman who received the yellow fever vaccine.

CDR3 sequence: CASSPGTVLANTEAFF. DNA of the CDR3: TGTGCCAGCAGCCCCGGGACGGTCTTAGCGAACACTGAAGCTTTCTTT. The chain is built from TRBV11-1 and TRBJ1-1, with D possibly matching TRBD1 (5 bases). The germline V gene has CDR1 SGHAT and CDR2 FQDESV (reference sequence). The CDR3 sequence is 16 residues long. Trimming pared 5 bases from V and 1 base from J, leaving 17 bases between.

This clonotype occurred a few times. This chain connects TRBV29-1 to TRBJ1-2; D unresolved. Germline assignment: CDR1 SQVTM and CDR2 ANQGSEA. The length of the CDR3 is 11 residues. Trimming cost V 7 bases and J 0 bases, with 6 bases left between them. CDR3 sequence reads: CSADSNYGYTF. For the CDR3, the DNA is TGCAGCGCCGATTCTAACTATGGCTACACCTTC.

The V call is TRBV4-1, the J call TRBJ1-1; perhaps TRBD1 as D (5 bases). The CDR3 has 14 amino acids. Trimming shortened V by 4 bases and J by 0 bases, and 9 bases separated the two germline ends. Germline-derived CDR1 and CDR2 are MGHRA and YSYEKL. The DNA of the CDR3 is TGCGCCAGCAGCCCGGGACTCTTGAACACTGAAGCTTTCTTT. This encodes CASSPGLLNTEAFF.

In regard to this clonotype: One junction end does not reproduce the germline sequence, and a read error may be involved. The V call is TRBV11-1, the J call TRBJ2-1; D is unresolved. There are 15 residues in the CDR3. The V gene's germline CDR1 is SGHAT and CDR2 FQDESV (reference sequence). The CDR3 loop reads CASSLVPDLINDQFF. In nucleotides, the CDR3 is TGTGCCAGCAGCTTAGTTCCGGACCTAATCAATGATCAGTTCTTC.

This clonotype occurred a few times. CDR3 bases: TGTGCTACGGGGAGGAACACTGAAGCTTTCTTT. Translation gives CATGRNTEAFF. J is TRBJ1-1 and V is TRBV27; no reliable D call. This CDR3 is built from 11 residues. In germline, CDR1 is MNHEY, CDR2 SMNVEV (reference sequence).

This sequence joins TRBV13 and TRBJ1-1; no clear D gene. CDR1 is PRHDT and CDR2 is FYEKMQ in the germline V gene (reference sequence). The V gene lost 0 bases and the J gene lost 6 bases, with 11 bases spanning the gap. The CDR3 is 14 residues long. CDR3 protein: CASSLGPGVAEAFF. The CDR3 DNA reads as TGTGCCAGCAGCTTAGGCCCTGGGGTTGCTGAAGCTTTCTTT.

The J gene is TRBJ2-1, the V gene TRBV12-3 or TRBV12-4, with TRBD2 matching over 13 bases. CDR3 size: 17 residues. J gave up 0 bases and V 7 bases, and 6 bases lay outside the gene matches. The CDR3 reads CASTGTSGAASYNEQFF. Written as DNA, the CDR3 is TGTGCCAGCACAGGGACTAGCGGGGCTGCCTCCTACAATGAGCAGTTCTTC.

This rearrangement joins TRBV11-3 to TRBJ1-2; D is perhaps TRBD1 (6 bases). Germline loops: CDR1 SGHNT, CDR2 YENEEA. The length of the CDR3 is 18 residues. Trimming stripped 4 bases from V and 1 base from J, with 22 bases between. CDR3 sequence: CASSYRPFRDTYNYGYTF. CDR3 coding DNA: TGTGCCAGCAGCTACAGACCCTTCCGGGACACTTATAACTATGGCTACACCTTC.

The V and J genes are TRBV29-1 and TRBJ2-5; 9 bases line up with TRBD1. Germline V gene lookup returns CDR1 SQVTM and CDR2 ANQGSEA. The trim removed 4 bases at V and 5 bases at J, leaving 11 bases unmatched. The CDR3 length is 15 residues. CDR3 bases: TGCAGCGTTGCCGGGGGGACAGGGCCGGGGGAGACCCAGTACTTC. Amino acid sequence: CSVAGGTGPGETQYF.

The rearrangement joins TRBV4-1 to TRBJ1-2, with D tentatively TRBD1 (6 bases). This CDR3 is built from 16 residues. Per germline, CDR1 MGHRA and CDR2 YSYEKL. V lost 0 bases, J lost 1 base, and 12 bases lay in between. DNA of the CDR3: TGCGCCAGCAGCCAAGATATGCAGGGGCGTAACTATGGCTACACCTTC. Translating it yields CASSQDMQGRNYGYTF.

Written as DNA, the CDR3 is TGCGCCACCATGACAGAACCCAACTACGAGCAGTACGTC. It encodes CATMTEPNYEQYV. This chain uses TRBV10-1 with TRBJ2-7, with TRBD1 as a possible D gene (5 bases). This CDR3 contains 13 residues. V gave up 10 bases and J gave up 3 bases, with 16 bases separating them. Germline loops: CDR1 WNHNN, CDR2 SYGVQD (reference sequence).

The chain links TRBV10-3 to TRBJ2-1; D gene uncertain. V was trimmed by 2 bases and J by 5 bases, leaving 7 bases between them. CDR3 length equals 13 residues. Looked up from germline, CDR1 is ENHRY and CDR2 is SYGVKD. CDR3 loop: CAISEVLHNEQFF. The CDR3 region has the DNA TGTGCCATCAGTGAGGTACTACACAATGAGCAGTTCTTC.

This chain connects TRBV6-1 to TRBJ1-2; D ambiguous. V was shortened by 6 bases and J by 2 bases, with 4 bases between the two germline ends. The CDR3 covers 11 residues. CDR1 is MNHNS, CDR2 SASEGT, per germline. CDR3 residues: CASRQNYGYTF. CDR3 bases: TGTGCCAGCAGACAGAACTATGGCTACACCTTC.

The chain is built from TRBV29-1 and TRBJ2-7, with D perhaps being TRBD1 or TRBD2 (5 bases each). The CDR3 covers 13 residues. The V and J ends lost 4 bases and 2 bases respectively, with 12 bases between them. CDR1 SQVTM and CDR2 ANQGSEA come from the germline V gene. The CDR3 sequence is CSVVWQGAYEQYF. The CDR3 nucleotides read TGCAGCGTTGTTTGGCAGGGAGCCTACGAGCAGTACTTC.

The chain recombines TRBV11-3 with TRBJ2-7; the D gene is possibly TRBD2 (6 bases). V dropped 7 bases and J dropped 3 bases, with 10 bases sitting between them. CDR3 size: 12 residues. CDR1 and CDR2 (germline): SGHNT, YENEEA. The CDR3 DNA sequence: TGTGCCAGCACCAAGACTAGCTACGAGCAGTACTTC. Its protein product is CASTKTSYEQYF.

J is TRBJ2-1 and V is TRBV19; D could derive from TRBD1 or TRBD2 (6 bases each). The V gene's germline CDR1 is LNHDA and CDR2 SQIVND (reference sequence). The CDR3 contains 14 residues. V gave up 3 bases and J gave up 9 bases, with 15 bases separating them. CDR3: CASSIPWGAGEQFF. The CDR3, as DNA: TGTGCCAGTAGTATCCCTTGGGGGGCTGGTGAGCAGTTCTTC.

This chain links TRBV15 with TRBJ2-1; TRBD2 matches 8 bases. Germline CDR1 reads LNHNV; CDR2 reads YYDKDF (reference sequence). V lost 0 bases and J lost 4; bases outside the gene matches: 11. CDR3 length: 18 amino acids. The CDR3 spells CATSREWSGGTGYNEQFF. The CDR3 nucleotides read TGTGCCACCAGCAGAGAATGGAGCGGGGGCACGGGTTACAATGAGCAGTTCTTC.

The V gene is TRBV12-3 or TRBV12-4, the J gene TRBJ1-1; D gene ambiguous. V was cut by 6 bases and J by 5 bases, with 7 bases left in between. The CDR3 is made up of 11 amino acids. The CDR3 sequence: CASSERTEAFF. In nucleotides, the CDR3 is TGTGCCAGCAGCGAACGGACTGAAGCTTTCTTT.